Given below is one T cell receptor (beta chain) in context. Its antigen is unknown. The junction does not match germline at one end; this may be a read error. These data are taken from a study of blood T cells in healthy people across ages. Germline values: CDR1 KGHSH, CDR2 LQKENI. This CDR3 is built from 16 residues. Per sample, no less than 6 micrograms of total RNA were extracted. The use of a sample-barcoded 5' primer and a J-beta primer mix characterized a second PCR of roughly 6 to 11 cycles. TCRdb used MiXCR to reprocess the 5' RACE reads, holding one entry per CDR3 protein. The sample lists 600,000 or so distinct CDR3 sequences; 47% were seen once. Study-level findings and limits: A strong correlation was found between TCR beta diversity and the percentage of naive T cells.

The TCR originated in an elderly man in good health. Sequenced: blood. This sequence joins TRBV18 and TRBJ2-2; 7 positions match TRBD1. Here the CDR3 reads CAGSPYRQGATGELFF. As DNA, the CDR3 is TGTGCCGGCTCACCTTACCGACAGGGAGCCACCGGGGAGCTGTTTTTT. The full variable domain, with the rest looked up from reference TRBV18 and TRBJ2-2, is NAGVMQNPRHLVRRRGQEARLRCSPMKGHSHVYWYRQLPEEGLKFMVYLQKENIIDESGMPKERFSAEFPKEGPSILRIQQVVRGDSAAYFCAGSPYRQGATGELFFGEGSRLTVL.